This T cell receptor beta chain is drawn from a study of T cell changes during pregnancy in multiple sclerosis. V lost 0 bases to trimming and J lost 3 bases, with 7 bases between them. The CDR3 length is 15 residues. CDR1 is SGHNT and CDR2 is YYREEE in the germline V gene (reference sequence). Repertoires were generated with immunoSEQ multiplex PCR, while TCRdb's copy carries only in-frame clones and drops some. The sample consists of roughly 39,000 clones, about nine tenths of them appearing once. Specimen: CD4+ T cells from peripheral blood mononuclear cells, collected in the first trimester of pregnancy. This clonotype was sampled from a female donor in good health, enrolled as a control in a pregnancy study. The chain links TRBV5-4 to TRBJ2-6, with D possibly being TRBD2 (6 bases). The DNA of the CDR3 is TGTGCCAGCAGCTTGGTCGGGAGTGGGGCCAACGTCCTGACTTTC. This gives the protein CASSLVGSGANVLTF. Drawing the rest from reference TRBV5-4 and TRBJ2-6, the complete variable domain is ETGVTQSPTHLIKTRGQQVTLRCSSQSGHNTVSWYQQALGQGPQFIFQYYREEENGRGNFPPRFSGLQFPNYSSELNVNALELDDSALYLCASSLVGSGANVLTFGAGSRLTVL.